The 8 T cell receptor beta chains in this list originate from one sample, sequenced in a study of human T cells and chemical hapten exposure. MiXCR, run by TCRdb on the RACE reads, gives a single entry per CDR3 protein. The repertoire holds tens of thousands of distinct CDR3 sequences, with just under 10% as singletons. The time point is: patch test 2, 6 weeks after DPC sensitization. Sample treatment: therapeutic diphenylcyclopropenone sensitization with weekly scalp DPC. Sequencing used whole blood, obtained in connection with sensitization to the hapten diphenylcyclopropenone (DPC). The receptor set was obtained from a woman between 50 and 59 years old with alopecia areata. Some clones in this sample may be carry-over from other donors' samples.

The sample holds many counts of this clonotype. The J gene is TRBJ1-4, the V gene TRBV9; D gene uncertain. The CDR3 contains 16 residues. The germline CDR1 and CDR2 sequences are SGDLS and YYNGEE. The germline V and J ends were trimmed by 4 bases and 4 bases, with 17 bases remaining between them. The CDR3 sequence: CASSPGISPGNEKLFF. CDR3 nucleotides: TGTGCCAGCAGCCCCGGTATAAGCCCGGGTAATGAAAAACTGTTTTTT.

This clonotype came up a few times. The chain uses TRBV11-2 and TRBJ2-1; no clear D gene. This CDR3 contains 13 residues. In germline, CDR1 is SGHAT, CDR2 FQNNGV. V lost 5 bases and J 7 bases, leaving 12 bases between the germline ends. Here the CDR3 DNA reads TGTGCCAGCAGCCGTGTCCGGTTTAATGAGCAGTTCTTC. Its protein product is CASSRVRFNEQFF.

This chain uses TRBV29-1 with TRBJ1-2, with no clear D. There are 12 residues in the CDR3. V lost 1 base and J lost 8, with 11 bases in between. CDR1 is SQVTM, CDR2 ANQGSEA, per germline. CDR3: CSVEGAGMGYTF. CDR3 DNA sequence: TGCAGCGTTGAAGGGGCGGGGATGGGCTACACCTTC. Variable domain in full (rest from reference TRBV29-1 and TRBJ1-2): SAVISQKPSRDICQRGTSLTIQCQVDSQVTMMFWYRQQPGQSLTLIATANQGSEATYESGFVIDKFPISRPNLTFSTLTVSNMSPEDSSIYLCSVEGAGMGYTFGSGTRLTVV.

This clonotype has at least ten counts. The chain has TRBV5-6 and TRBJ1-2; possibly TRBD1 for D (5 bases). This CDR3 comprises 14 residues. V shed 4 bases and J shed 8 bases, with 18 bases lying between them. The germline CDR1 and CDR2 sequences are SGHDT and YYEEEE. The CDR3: CASSPTGNNEGYTF. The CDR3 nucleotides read TGTGCCAGCAGCCCTACAGGAAACAATGAAGGCTACACCTTC.

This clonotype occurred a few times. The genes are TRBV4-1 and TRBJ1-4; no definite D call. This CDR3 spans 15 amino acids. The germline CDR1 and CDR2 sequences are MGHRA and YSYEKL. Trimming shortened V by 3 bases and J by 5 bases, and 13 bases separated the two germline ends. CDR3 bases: TGCGCCAGCAGCCACGACACCACAGCCAATGAAAAACTGTTTTTT. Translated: CASSHDTTANEKLFF.

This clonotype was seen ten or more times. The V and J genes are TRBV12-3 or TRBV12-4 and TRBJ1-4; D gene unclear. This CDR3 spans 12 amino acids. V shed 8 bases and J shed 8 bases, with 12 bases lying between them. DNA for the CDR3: TGTGCCAGCGGAGGGTCGGGGGAAAAACTGTTTTTT. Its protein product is CASGGSGEKLFF.

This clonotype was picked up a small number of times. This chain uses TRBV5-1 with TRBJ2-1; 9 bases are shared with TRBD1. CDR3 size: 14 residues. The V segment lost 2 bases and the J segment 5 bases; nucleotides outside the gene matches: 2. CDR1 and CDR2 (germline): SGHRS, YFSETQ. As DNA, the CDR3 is TGCGCCAGCAGCTTCTGGACAGGGGACAATGAGCAGTTCTTC. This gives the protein CASSFWTGDNEQFF. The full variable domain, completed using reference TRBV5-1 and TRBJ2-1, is KAGVTQTPRYLIKTRGQQVTLSCSPISGHRSVSWYQQTPGQGLQFLFEYFSETQRNKGNFPGRFSGRQFSNSRSEMNVSTLELGDSALYLCASSFWTGDNEQFFGPGTRLTVL.

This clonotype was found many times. The CDR3 spells CSVGTGPAAFF. CDR3 bases: TGCAGCGTGGGGACAGGACCCGCGGCTTTCTTT. The rearrangement joins TRBV29-1 to TRBJ1-1; TRBD1 matches at 8 bases. CDR1 is SQVTM, CDR2 ANQGSEA, per germline. With V trimmed by 6 bases and J by 11 bases, 8 bases remained unmatched. This CDR3 spans 11 amino acids.